The 4 T cell receptor beta chains in this list originate from one sample, sequenced in a study of cytomegalovirus exposure and HLA in healthy donors. 13 Jbeta primers and 60 Vbeta primers were used for the PCR. Here immunoSEQ multiplex PCR was the method, and the copy in TCRdb shows in-frame clones only, minus some. Of approximately 150,000 clones listed, around 77% are singletons. Sequences were obtained from PBMCs. Every receptor here comes from a woman aged 25 to 45 in good health and CMV-seronegative.

The rearrangement uses TRBV27 and TRBJ2-2, with 7 bases identical to TRBD2. Germline loops: CDR1 MNHEY, CDR2 SMNVEV (reference sequence). CDR3 size: 19 residues. V lost 2 bases to trimming and J lost 2 bases; unmatched junction nucleotides: 14. CDR3 in DNA: TGTGCCAGCAGTTTAAGAACGGGAGGACCGACGATTAACACCGGGGAGCTGTTTTTT. Its protein is CASSLRTGGPTINTGELFF.

This clone occurred a few times. The chain joins TRBV27 to TRBJ1-5; 10 bases agree with TRBD1. In germline, CDR1 is MNHEY, CDR2 SMNVEV (reference sequence). After removal of 5 bases from V and 3 bases from J, the junction contained 4 bases not matched to a gene. This CDR3 has 15 amino acids. The chain's CDR3 is CASSPDRGLNQPQHF. The DNA of the CDR3 is TGTGCCAGCAGTCCAGACAGGGGGCTCAATCAGCCCCAGCATTTT.

This chain connects TRBV2 to TRBJ1-5; D is perhaps TRBD1 (6 bases). V lost 4 bases and J 4 bases, leaving 14 bases between the germline ends. Germline V CDR1 and CDR2: SNHLY, FYNNEI. The CDR3 is 15 amino acids. CDR3 in amino acids: CASSGEGGRNQPQHF. For the CDR3, the DNA is TGTGCCAGCAGTGGGGAGGGGGGACGGAATCAGCCCCAGCATTTT. Full variable domain (remainder filled in from reference TRBV2 and TRBJ1-5): EPEVTQTPSHQVTQMGQEVILRCVPISNHLYFYWYRQILGQKVEFLVSFYNNEISEKSEIFDDQFSVERPDGSNFTLKIRSTKLEDSAMYFCASSGEGGRNQPQHFGDGTRLSIL.

The chain recombines TRBV19 with TRBJ1-4, with D unresolved. Germline assignment: CDR1 LNHDA and CDR2 SQIVND (reference sequence). V lost 1 base and J 5 bases, leaving 14 bases between the germline ends. The CDR3 is made up of 16 amino acids. The CDR3 nucleotides read TGTGCCAGTAGTATAGGGAACTCCCGGAGGAATGAAAAACTGTTTTTT. Protein: CASSIGNSRRNEKLFF.